What follows are 27 T cell receptor beta chains derived from one specimen sequenced in a study of cytomegalovirus exposure and HLA in healthy donors. With 60 Vbeta and 13 Jbeta primers, the PCR was carried out. Sequenced by immunoSEQ multiplex PCR; TCRdb stores in-frame clones only, minus some. Among 150,000 to 200,000 clones, 60% to 85% were seen once, and the ten largest hold approximately 0.99%. Sequences were obtained from PBMCs. The source is a woman between 35 and 50 years old in good health and CMV-seronegative.

The gene calls are TRBV6-1 and TRBJ2-3; TRBD2 is a possible D gene (5 bases). The germline CDR1 and CDR2 sequences are MNHNS and SASEGT. The CDR3 loop spans 14 amino acids. The germline V and J ends were trimmed by 2 bases and 6 bases, with 12 bases remaining between them. CDR3 sequence (DNA): TGTGCCAGCAGTGAATTGGCTAGCAGGGATACGCAGTATTTT. Its protein product is CASSELASRDTQYF.

This chain links TRBV6-5 with TRBJ2-7, with 7 bases matching TRBD2. In germline, CDR1 is MNHEY, CDR2 SVGAGI. V gave up 2 bases and J gave up 2 bases; unmatched junction bases: 3. The CDR3 extends over 14 amino acids. The CDR3 spells CASSYNREAYEQYV. CDR3 sequence (DNA): TGTGCCAGCAGTTACAATCGGGAGGCCTACGAGCAGTACGTC.

The chain couples TRBV5-4 to TRBJ1-2; TRBD1 matches 8 bases. The V and J ends lost 0 bases and 6 bases, in that order; junction bases with no gene match: 16. Germline V lookup: CDR1 SGHNT, CDR2 YYREEE (reference sequence). The CDR3 runs to 18 residues. CDR3 region: CASSLDSETGARLHGYTF. CDR3 sequence (DNA): TGTGCCAGCAGCTTGGATTCCGAGACAGGGGCGAGGTTGCATGGCTACACCTTC. Drawing the rest from reference TRBV5-4 and TRBJ1-2, the complete variable domain is ETGVTQSPTHLIKTRGQQVTLRCSSQSGHNTVSWYQQALGQGPQFIFQYYREEENGRGNFPPRFSGLQFPNYSSELNVNALELDDSALYLCASSLDSETGARLHGYTFGSGTRLTVV.

The genes are TRBV27 and TRBJ1-2, with 7 bases that match TRBD1. Germline lookup yields CDR1 MNHEY and CDR2 SMNVEV (reference sequence). The CDR3 has 14 residues. After removal of 3 bases from V and 4 bases from J, the junction contained 5 bases not matched to a gene. As DNA, the CDR3 is TGTGCCAGCAGTTTCCAGGGACAGAGCTATGGCTACACCTTC. This gives the protein CASSFQGQSYGYTF.

J is TRBJ1-2 and V is TRBV21-1; the table's D gene call, TRBD1, was not cross checked with the DNA. TRBV21-1 is designated a pseudogene. The CDR3 is made up of 17 amino acids. The CDR3 DNA is TGTGCCAGCAGCAAACAGGTCAGGTTATTGATAAACTATGGCTACACCTTC. The encoded protein is CASSKQVRLLINYGYTF.

The chain couples TRBV7-9 to TRBJ2-7, with 8 positions matching TRBD1. The CDR3 contains 14 residues. The ends lost 3 bases at V and 3 bases at J; junction bases unmatched: 4. CDR1 is SEHNR and CDR2 is FQNEAQ in the germline V gene (reference sequence). CDR3 in DNA: TGTGCCAGCAGCTTCGGGACAGGTATCTACGAGCAGTACGTC. Its translation is CASSFGTGIYEQYV.

The V gene is TRBV9, the J gene TRBJ2-1; D is unresolved. CDR3 size: 11 residues. Looked up from germline, CDR1 is SGDLS and CDR2 is YYNGEE. Between the trimmed V and J ends, which lost 4 bases and 9 bases, there was a span of 8 bases. The CDR3 here is CASSPGGEQFF. CDR3 sequence (DNA): TGTGCCAGCAGCCCCGGTGGTGAGCAGTTCTTC.

This chain uses TRBV5-4 with TRBJ2-1, with 7 nucleotides matching TRBD2. Germline CDR1 SGHNT, CDR2 YYREEE (reference sequence). Trimming cost V 4 bases and J 7 bases; bases outside gene matches: 11. The CDR3 spans 15 residues. CDR3: CASSPSAGASNEQFF. The CDR3 DNA reads as TGTGCCAGCAGCCCCTCTGCGGGAGCGTCGAATGAGCAGTTCTTC.

This chain uses TRBV5-1 with TRBJ2-1; 10 bases line up with TRBD2. V lost 0 bases to trimming and J lost 0 bases; unmatched junction nucleotides: 3. In germline, CDR1 is SGHRS, CDR2 YFSETQ. The CDR3 has 17 residues. The CDR3 is CASSLVASGGSYNEQFF. CDR3 in DNA: TGCGCCAGCAGCTTGGTGGCTAGCGGGGGCTCCTACAATGAGCAGTTCTTC.

This clone was seen only once. This sequence joins TRBV7-9 and TRBJ2-3, with no clear D. Germline V gene data show CDR1 as SEHNR and CDR2 as FQNEAQ (reference sequence). The V and J ends lost 2 bases and 4 bases respectively, with 13 bases between them. The CDR3 totals 15 residues. This CDR3 is CASSLKRPGADTQYF. The CDR3 DNA follows: TGTGCCAGCAGCTTAAAAAGGCCAGGTGCAGATACGCAGTATTTT.

This rearrangement joins TRBV20-1 to TRBJ1-1; no reliable D call. CDR1 and CDR2 (germline): DFQATT, SNEGSKA (reference sequence). This CDR3 contains 11 residues. The V and J ends lost 1 base and 6 bases respectively, with 6 bases between them. The CDR3 sequence is CSARVTPEAFF. The CDR3 coding sequence is TGCAGTGCTAGAGTTACACCTGAAGCTTTCTTT.

This clone was seen once. The chain employs TRBV4-3 and TRBJ2-3; maybe TRBD2 (6 bases). Trimming took 4 bases from V and 2 from J, leaving 16 bases between them. In germline, CDR1 is LGHNA, CDR2 YSLEER. The CDR3 totals 16 residues. CDR3: CASSRGGWGVTDTQYF. The CDR3 bases are TGCGCCAGCAGCCGAGGAGGGTGGGGGGTCACAGATACGCAGTATTTT.

This clone came up a few times. The chain has TRBV5-1 and TRBJ2-7, with 12 bases matching TRBD1. With V trimmed by 3 bases and J by 4 bases, 5 bases remained unmatched. This CDR3 spans 15 amino acids. The germline gives CDR1 SGHRS, CDR2 YFSETQ. The CDR3 region is CASSWGTGGNYEQYV. The CDR3 bases are TGCGCCAGCAGCTGGGGGACAGGGGGCAATTACGAGCAGTACGTC.

The CDR3 region is CASRPAVGGSSYNEQFF. In DNA form, the CDR3 reads TGTGCCAGTAGACCGGCGGTTGGCGGGAGCTCCTACAATGAGCAGTTCTTC. This rearrangement joins TRBV19 to TRBJ2-1; 7 bases align to TRBD2. Germline CDR1 reads LNHDA; CDR2 reads SQIVND (reference sequence). This CDR3 has 17 amino acids. Trimming at V came to 6 bases and at J to 0 bases, leaving 11 bases not matched to a gene.

The V and J genes are TRBV7-2 and TRBJ2-4; D perhaps matches TRBD2 (5 bases). The germline V and J ends were trimmed by 5 bases and 2 bases, with 13 bases remaining between them. The CDR3 length is 15 residues. From germline, CDR1 is SGHTA and CDR2 FQGNSA. The CDR3 DNA is TGTGCCAGCAGCCTCACGGGGAGCCCCAAAAACATTCAGTACTTC. Its translation: CASSLTGSPKNIQYF.

The rearrangement links TRBV19 to TRBJ1-2; 7 bases match TRBD1. The germline V gene encodes CDR1 LNHDA and CDR2 SQIVND (reference sequence). The CDR3 length is 16 residues. The V gene end was trimmed by 7 bases and the J gene end by 8 bases; junction bases not matched to a gene: 19. The CDR3 here is CASTRTLSRGLEGYTF. As DNA, the CDR3 is TGTGCCAGTACGCGTACCTTATCTAGGGGGCTGGAGGGCTACACCTTC.

The CDR3 sequence: CASSRGSPSYNEQFF. In nucleotides, the CDR3 is TGTGCCAGCAGTCGCGGGAGCCCCTCCTACAATGAGCAGTTCTTC. The chain combines TRBV6-6 with TRBJ2-1; 7 positions agree with TRBD2. This CDR3 has 15 amino acids. The trim removed 5 bases at V and 0 bases at J, leaving 4 bases unmatched. Germline CDR1 reads MNHNY; CDR2 reads SVGAGI (reference sequence).

V is TRBV4-1 and J is TRBJ1-2; 8 bases are shared with TRBD1. Germline values: CDR1 MGHRA, CDR2 YSYEKL. The junction had 5 bases not matched to a gene; V was cut back by 3 bases and J by 8 bases. The CDR3 is 13 amino acids. This CDR3 is CASSQQGAWGYTF. In nucleotides, the CDR3 is TGCGCCAGCAGCCAGCAGGGGGCGTGGGGCTACACCTTC.

The genes are TRBV19 and TRBJ2-1; 16 bases fit TRBD2. Germline V CDR1 and CDR2: LNHDA, SQIVND (reference sequence). The junction had 7 bases not matched to a gene; V was cut back by 7 bases and J by 7 bases. This CDR3 is built from 16 residues. CDR3: CASIQGTSGRGNEQFF. CDR3 coding DNA: TGTGCCAGTATCCAGGGGACTAGCGGGAGGGGGAATGAGCAGTTCTTC.

The gene calls are TRBV6-1 and TRBJ2-2; 9 bases are shared with TRBD1. CDR1 is MNHNS, CDR2 SASEGT, per germline. Losses at the gene ends were 7 bases for V and 5 bases for J; bases not matched to a gene: 5. The CDR3 consists of 14 residues. The CDR3 sequence is CASTGQGSTGELFF. DNA of the CDR3: TGTGCCAGCACAGGACAGGGGTCAACCGGGGAGCTGTTTTTT.

The chain combines TRBV18 with TRBJ2-3, with D possibly TRBD2 on 6 matching bases. The CDR3 totals 14 residues. Trimming shortened V by 1 base and J by 6 bases, and 11 bases separated the two germline ends. The V gene's germline CDR1 is KGHSH and CDR2 LQKENI. In DNA, the CDR3 is TGTGCCAGCTCACCACTCAGGAGGGAGGATACGCAGTATTTT. This sequence encodes CASSPLRREDTQYF.

The rearrangement links TRBV25-1 to TRBJ2-7; maybe TRBD1 (6 bases). The V end was cut by 9 bases, the J end by 3 bases, with 9 bases between. The length of the CDR3 is 11 residues. Germline values: CDR1 MGHDK, CDR2 SYGVNS. CDR3 DNA: TGTGCCAGTGAACAGGGCTACGAGCAGTACTTC. Its protein product is CASEQGYEQYF.

The V and J genes are TRBV5-1 and TRBJ2-2, with 10 bases aligning to TRBD2. CDR3 size: 13 residues. Germline V gene sequence: CDR1 SGHRS, CDR2 YFSETQ. The ends lost 7 bases at V and 7 bases at J; junction bases unmatched: 4. CDR3 sequence: CASRLAGNGELFF. CDR3 bases: TGCGCCAGCCGACTAGCGGGTAACGGGGAGCTGTTTTTT.

This clone was counted a few times. The chain links TRBV4-1 to TRBJ1-1; unclear D gene. There are 16 residues in the CDR3. The ends were cut back, 3 bases at V and 4 bases at J, with 18 bases in the middle. The germline CDR1 and CDR2 sequences are MGHRA and YSYEKL. In nucleotides, the CDR3 is TGCGCCAGCAGCCAGCGCGGGTGTCGACGGAGCACTGAAGCTTTCTTT. This codes for CASSQRGCRRSTEAFF.

J is TRBJ2-2 and V is TRBV4-1, with 8 bases fitting TRBD1. The CDR3 covers 17 residues. The germline V gene has CDR1 MGHRA and CDR2 YSYEKL. Trimming took 1 base from V and 3 from J; bases not matched to a gene: 7. CDR3 sequence reads: CASSQASQGAHTGELFF. The CDR3 region has the DNA TGCGCCAGCAGCCAAGCATCGCAGGGGGCGCACACCGGGGAGCTGTTTTTT.

This clone was detected a few times. This chain connects TRBV5-1 to TRBJ1-3, with TRBD1 as a possible D gene (5 bases). This CDR3 spans 15 amino acids. Trimming stripped 0 bases from V and 3 bases from J, with 10 bases between. The germline V gene has CDR1 SGHRS and CDR2 YFSETQ. CDR3: CASSLGRGGGNTIYF. CDR3 coding DNA: TGCGCCAGCAGCTTGGGAAGGGGAGGTGGAAACACCATATATTTT.

CDR3 in amino acids: CSVEDYRGYEQYV. The CDR3 coding sequence is TGCAGCGTTGAAGACTACAGGGGCTACGAGCAGTACGTC. V gene TRBV29-1 combines with J gene TRBJ2-7, with 7 bases lining up with TRBD1. The CDR3 length is 13 residues. V lost 0 bases, J lost 3 bases, and 2 bases stayed unmatched. Germline V gene lookup returns CDR1 SQVTM and CDR2 ANQGSEA.